Following are 8 T cell receptor beta chains from one sample sequenced in a study of blood T cell repertoires in COVID-19. This table comes from immunoSEQ multiplex PCR, and its TCRdb copy is limited to in-frame clones, with some not included. The table has about 22,000 clones, more than 85% seen once. The sample consisted of peripheral blood. The receptors were gathered from a woman aged 70 to 79 with active COVID-19.

The rearrangement links TRBV5-1 to TRBJ2-1, with D hard to call. Germline-derived CDR1 and CDR2 are SGHRS and YFSETQ. Trimming stripped 4 bases from V and 0 bases from J, with 8 bases between. This CDR3 has 14 amino acids. The CDR3 region is CASSLDGSYNEQFF. The DNA of the CDR3 is TGCGCCAGCAGCCTGGACGGCTCCTACAATGAGCAGTTCTTC.

This clone was detected once. V gene TRBV6-6 combines with J gene TRBJ2-2; 7 bases are shared with TRBD2. CDR3 length: 15 amino acids. The trim removed 6 bases at V and 0 bases at J, leaving 4 bases unmatched. Germline assignment: CDR1 MNHNY and CDR2 SVGAGI (reference sequence). CDR3 loop: CASRGLAANTGELFF. The CDR3 region has the DNA TGTGCCAGCAGAGGGCTAGCGGCGAACACCGGGGAGCTGTTTTTT.

The chain joins TRBV5-4 to TRBJ2-7; unclear D gene. The V gene lost 5 bases and the J gene lost 6 bases, with 15 bases spanning the gap. CDR3 length: 13 amino acids. CDR1 and CDR2 from the germline V gene are SGHNT and YYREEE (reference sequence). CDR3 protein: CASSIAFALEQYF. CDR3 DNA: TGTGCCAGCAGTATTGCGTTCGCCCTCGAGCAGTACTTC.

CDR3 coding DNA: TGTGCCAGCAGCTTAGGTGGGACAGCGAACACTGAAGCTTTCTTT. This encodes CASSLGGTANTEAFF. The V call is TRBV11-3, the J call TRBJ1-1; 7 nucleotides line up with TRBD1. Germline values: CDR1 SGHNT, CDR2 YENEEA. V trimming: 1 base; J trimming: 1 base; junction bases outside the gene matches: 3. This CDR3 contains 15 residues.

The rearrangement links TRBV3-1 (or the pseudogene TRBV3-2) to TRBJ2-1, with 14 bases aligning to TRBD2. The CDR3 is made up of 14 amino acids. Germline-derived CDR1 and CDR2 are LGHDT and YNNKEL (reference sequence). V was pared by 3 bases and J by 10 bases, with 2 bases of the junction left unmatched. The CDR3 sequence: CASSQGLAGEEQFF. CDR3 DNA sequence: TGTGCCAGCAGCCAGGGACTAGCGGGAGAGGAGCAGTTCTTC.

CDR3 bases: TGTGCCAGCAGTTTGGGGCGGCCTTCCTACAATGAGCAGTTCTTC. Translated: CASSLGRPSYNEQFF. This sequence joins TRBV28 and TRBJ2-1; D possibly corresponds to TRBD1 (5 bases). The V gene's germline CDR1 is MDHEN and CDR2 SYDVKM. Trimming removed 3 bases at V and 1 base at J, with 10 bases between. This CDR3 contains 15 residues. The whole variable domain, remainder taken from reference TRBV28 and TRBJ2-1, is DVKVTQSSRYLVKRTGEKVFLECVQDMDHENMFWYRQDPGLGLRLIYFSYDVKMKEKGDIPEGYSVSREKKERFSLILESASTNQTSMYLCASSLGRPSYNEQFFGPGTRLTVL.

The gene calls are TRBV24-1 and TRBJ2-5; TRBD1 aligns across 12 bases. V lost 2 bases, J lost 3 bases, and 3 bases stayed unmatched. In germline, CDR1 is KGHDR, CDR2 SFDVKD. The CDR3 loop spans 16 amino acids. CDR3 in amino acids: CATSDWGQGAEETQYF. The CDR3 DNA reads TGTGCCACCAGTGATTGGGGACAGGGGGCAGAAGAGACCCAGTACTTC.

This clone has just one count. J is TRBJ2-7 and V is TRBV4-2; TRBD2 agrees at 13 bases. CDR1 LGHNA and CDR2 YNFKEQ come from the germline V gene. CDR3 length: 16 amino acids. V dropped 3 bases and J dropped 0; count of bases not matched to a gene: 2. CDR3 sequence: CASSQGLAGRSYEQYF. CDR3 sequence (DNA): TGTGCCAGCAGCCAGGGACTAGCGGGACGCTCCTACGAGCAGTACTTC.